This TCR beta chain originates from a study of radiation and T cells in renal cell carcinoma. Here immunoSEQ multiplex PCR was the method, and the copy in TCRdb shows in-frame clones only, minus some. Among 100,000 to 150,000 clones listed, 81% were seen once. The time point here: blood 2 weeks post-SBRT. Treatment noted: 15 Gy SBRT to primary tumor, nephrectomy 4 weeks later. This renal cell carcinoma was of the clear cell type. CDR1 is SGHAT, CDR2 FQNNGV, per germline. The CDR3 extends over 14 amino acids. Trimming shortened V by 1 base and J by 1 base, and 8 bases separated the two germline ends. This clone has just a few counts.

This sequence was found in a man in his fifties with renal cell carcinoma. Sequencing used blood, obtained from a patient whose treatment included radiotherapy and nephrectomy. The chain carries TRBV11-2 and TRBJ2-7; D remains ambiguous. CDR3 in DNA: TGTGCCAGCAGCTTAGTGCAGGATTCCTACGAGCAGTACTTC. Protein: CASSLVQDSYEQYF. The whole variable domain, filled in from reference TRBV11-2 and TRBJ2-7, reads EAGVAQSPRYKIIEKRQSVAFWCNPISGHATLYWYQQILGQGPKLLIQFQNNGVVDDSQLPKDRFSAERLKGVDSTLKIQPAKLEDSAVYLCASSLVQDSYEQYFGPGTRLTVT.